The entry below describes one T cell receptor (beta chain). The data were obtained in a study of blood T cell repertoires in COVID-19. Study context: COVID-19 samples from acute and convalescent phases originated in the United States, Italy and Spain. Nucleic acid was either cDNA or gDNA, and it came from T cells, B-cell-depleted T cells, or PBMCs.

In the original workflow: Amplification of reference gene primers provided the estimated nucleated cell counts. Here immunoSEQ multiplex PCR was the method, and the copy in TCRdb shows in-frame clones only, minus some. The V and J calls and clone size were taken over from that table, and D and trimming were inferred from the DNA. The sample has around 270,000 clones; around four fifths are singletons. V shed 10 bases, J shed 0 bases, and the junction held 10 bases outside the gene matches. This CDR3 has 15 amino acids. The TCR originated in a man in his fifties or sixties with acute or convalescent COVID-19. The genes are TRBV23-1 and TRBJ2-5; 8 nucleotides agree with TRBD1. TRBV23-1 is labeled an ORF, and its function is uncertain. The specimen sequenced was peripheral blood. CDR3 loop: CAIQWPRGHQETQYF. DNA of the CDR3: TGCGCCATTCAATGGCCCAGGGGGCACCAAGAGACCCAGTACTTC.